Following are 19 T cell receptor beta chains from one sample sequenced in a study of cytomegalovirus exposure and HLA in healthy donors. PCR used 60 Vbeta primers and 13 Jbeta primers. Assay: immunoSEQ multiplex PCR; the TCRdb copy retains only in-frame clones and omits some. Counted here are about 190,000 clones, around 84% occurring once; the ten biggest clones make up more than 3%. The sequencing sample was made of PBMCs. These receptors were taken from a man in his forties in good health and CMV-seropositive.

V gene TRBV5-6 combines with J gene TRBJ2-1; 8 bases fit TRBD1. The ends lost 5 bases at V and 3 bases at J; junction bases unmatched: 4. The CDR3 spans 14 residues. Germline V gives CDR1 SGHDT, CDR2 YYEEEE. The CDR3 bases are TGTGCCAGCAGACTGACAGGGGACTACAATGAGCAGTTCTTC. It encodes CASRLTGDYNEQFF.

The chain joins TRBV4-1 to TRBJ2-3, with 7 bases matching TRBD1. V shed 3 bases, J shed 1 base, and the junction held 7 bases outside the gene matches. This CDR3 has 16 amino acids. Per the germline V gene, CDR1 is MGHRA and CDR2 is YSYEKL. The CDR3 DNA is TGCGCCAGCAGCCACACCCGACAGGGCGGCACAGATACGCAGTATTTT. This sequence encodes CASSHTRQGGTDTQYF.

This chain connects TRBV15 to TRBJ1-1; weak D call: TRBD1 (5 bases). The CDR3 is 14 residues long. The germline V gene encodes CDR1 LNHNV and CDR2 YYDKDF (reference sequence). Trimming took off 11 bases at V and 4 bases at J, with 20 bases between the two ends. CDR3 amino acids: CASRDGGRGTEAFF. As DNA, the CDR3 is TGTGCCTCCCGCGACGGGGGAAGGGGCACTGAAGCTTTCTTT.

The chain uses TRBV29-1 and TRBJ2-4, with 7 positions matching TRBD1. V shed 7 bases, J shed 0 bases, and the junction held 9 bases outside the gene matches. Germline V gene data show CDR1 as SQVTM and CDR2 as ANQGSEA. This CDR3 contains 15 residues. CDR3 nucleotide sequence: TGCAGCGCTTCCCGGGACAGCGAAGCCAAAAACATTCAGTACTTC. Amino acid sequence: CSASRDSEAKNIQYF.

The V call is TRBV15, the J call TRBJ1-5; a weak D match, TRBD1 (5 bases). The CDR3 totals 16 residues. Trimming shortened V by 5 bases and J by 2 bases, and 16 bases separated the two germline ends. Germline V gene data show CDR1 as LNHNV and CDR2 as YYDKDF (reference sequence). The CDR3 DNA sequence: TGTGCCACCAGCCCAACCCTGGACATGGGCAATCAGCCCCAGCATTTT. Translation: CATSPTLDMGNQPQHF.

This chain links TRBV6-1 with TRBJ2-7; maybe TRBD2 (6 bases). Germline CDR1 MNHNS, CDR2 SASEGT. The CDR3 sequence is 14 residues long. V shed 6 bases and J shed 6 bases, with 18 bases lying between them. This CDR3 is CASSSIAAGREQYF. CDR3 sequence (DNA): TGTGCCAGCAGCTCAATAGCGGCCGGCCGCGAGCAGTACTTC.

For the CDR3, the DNA is TGTGCCAGCAGTCCAGAGGGCGGGATGAACACTGAAGCTTTCTTT. As protein: CASSPEGGMNTEAFF. This sequence joins TRBV6-5 and TRBJ1-1; no firm D call. Germline CDR1 MNHEY, CDR2 SVGAGI. The CDR3 covers 15 residues. V was trimmed by 5 bases and J by 0 bases, leaving 13 bases between them.

The chain combines TRBV18 with TRBJ2-1; 12 bases fit TRBD2. Germline CDR1 and CDR2: KGHSH and LQKENI. The CDR3 contains 15 residues. V lost 5 bases, J lost 8 bases, and 7 bases stayed unmatched. This CDR3 is CASSELAGGEDEQFF. The CDR3 DNA reads as TGTGCCAGCTCAGAACTAGCGGGAGGAGAAGATGAGCAGTTCTTC.

This chain joins TRBV15 and TRBJ1-6; 7 bases align to TRBD1. V was pared by 0 bases and J by 7 bases, with 6 bases of the junction left unmatched. The germline V gene encodes CDR1 LNHNV and CDR2 YYDKDF (reference sequence). This CDR3 is 16 amino acids long. The CDR3 here is CATSRDPTGRNSPLHF. The CDR3 DNA reads as TGTGCCACCAGCAGAGATCCGACAGGGCGGAATTCACCCCTCCACTTT.

A single count supports this clone. Different DNA sequences within this sample yield the same CDR3. The V gene is TRBV28, the J gene TRBJ2-7; D might be TRBD2 (5 bases). V was cut by 5 bases and J by 1 base, with 6 bases left in between. CDR3 size: 12 residues. Per germline, CDR1 MDHEN and CDR2 SYDVKM. This CDR3 reads CASSRGSYEQYF. The CDR3 bases are TGTGCCAGCAGTCGGGGTTCCTACGAGCAGTACTTC.

The CDR3 here is CASSSTGGGGYGYTF. The CDR3 coding sequence is TGTGCCAGCAGTTCTACAGGGGGCGGGGGGTATGGCTACACCTTC. The rearrangement joins TRBV27 to TRBJ1-2; 9 bases match TRBD1. The V gene's germline CDR1 is MNHEY and CDR2 SMNVEV (reference sequence). The CDR3 has 15 amino acids. J was trimmed by 5 bases and V by 4 bases; bases with no gene match: 8.

The chain recombines TRBV6-5 with TRBJ2-3; 9 bases align to TRBD2. The CDR3 contains 15 residues. Unmatched junction bases numbered 7, after V lost 5 bases and J lost 4 bases. In germline, CDR1 is MNHEY, CDR2 SVGAGI. The CDR3 DNA is TGTGCCAGCAGTAGAGGACTAGCGAGGGCAGATACGCAGTATTTT. It is translated as CASSRGLARADTQYF.

The chain combines TRBV9 with TRBJ2-3, with D perhaps matching TRBD2 (6 bases). The germline V and J ends were trimmed by 0 bases and 4 bases, with 21 bases remaining between them. The V gene's germline CDR1 is SGDLS and CDR2 YYNGEE. The CDR3 is 18 amino acids. The CDR3: CASSVGTRGGMISDTQYF. As DNA, the CDR3 is TGTGCCAGCAGCGTAGGAACAAGGGGCGGGATGATCTCAGATACGCAGTATTTT.

This clone was observed a few times. The same CDR3 is also encoded by other DNA sequences in this sample. The J gene is TRBJ2-2, the V gene TRBV28; a weak D match, TRBD1 (7 bases). V lost 8 bases and J lost 2, with 12 bases in between. Looked up from germline, CDR1 is MDHEN and CDR2 is SYDVKM. The CDR3 runs to 14 residues. The CDR3 DNA reads TGTGCCAGCCTAGGAGGGGGCAACACCGGGGAGCTGTTTTTT. Its translation: CASLGGGNTGELFF.

This chain joins TRBV6-6 and TRBJ1-2; D gene uncertain. The CDR3 consists of 13 residues. V was clipped by 8 bases and J by 8 bases, with 18 bases between them. The germline CDR1 and CDR2 sequences are MNHNY and SVGAGI (reference sequence). The CDR3 is CASARADSGGYTF. In nucleotides, the CDR3 is TGTGCCAGCGCTAGGGCGGACTCGGGAGGCTACACCTTC.

The chain has TRBV5-8 and TRBJ2-3; TRBD2 aligns across 8 bases. CDR1 is SGHTS, CDR2 YDEGEE, per germline. The J segment lost 5 bases and the V segment lost 6 bases, leaving 5 bases of the junction unmatched. The length of the CDR3 is 13 residues. In nucleotides, the CDR3 is TGTGCCAGCACCCCGGGAGGGGTAGATACGCAGTATTTT. This encodes CASTPGGVDTQYF.

This sequence joins TRBV7-3 and TRBJ2-2; TRBD2 matches 7 bases. CDR3 size: 16 residues. With V trimmed by 4 bases and J by 4 bases, 9 bases remained unmatched. The germline gives CDR1 SGHTA, CDR2 FQGTGA. CDR3 in DNA: TGTGCCAGCAGCTCACGTCATAGCGGGTCCACCGGGGAGCTGTTTTTT. Its translation: CASSSRHSGSTGELFF.

The chain links TRBV2 to TRBJ1-5; possibly TRBD1 for D (6 bases). V dropped 7 bases and J dropped 1 base, with 17 bases sitting between them. There are 16 residues in the CDR3. CDR1 is SNHLY and CDR2 is FYNNEI in the germline V gene. CDR3 in amino acids: CASNPGTIRSNQPQHF. Written as DNA, the CDR3 is TGTGCCAGCAACCCCGGGACAATTAGAAGCAATCAGCCCCAGCATTTT.

This clone was seen a single time. This chain joins TRBV5-6 and TRBJ2-3; 8 bases fit TRBD2. Germline V lookup: CDR1 SGHDT, CDR2 YYEEEE. The length of the CDR3 is 16 residues. Unmatched junction bases numbered 12, after V lost 5 bases and J lost 4 bases. CDR3 sequence: CASSTPPAGASDTQYF. The CDR3 nucleotides read TGTGCCAGCAGTACCCCTCCAGCGGGAGCTTCAGATACGCAGTATTTT.